The 4 T cell receptor beta chains below all came from one sample that was sequenced in a study of graft-versus-host responses after intestinal transplantation. Antigens for these TCRs are unknown. The repertoire was sequenced with immunoSEQ multiplex PCR; TCRdb's copy has only in-frame clones and lacks some. This table has approximately 60,000 clones, 90% appearing once. The sequences come from unstimulated CD8+ T cells sorted from spleen or lymph node cells, collected before transplant. These receptors all stem from a human donor who was the organ donor for an intestinal transplant.

The chain carries TRBV6-7 and TRBJ1-4; TRBD1 matches at 8 bases. TRBV6-7 counts as an open reading frame of uncertain function. V gave up 2 bases and J gave up 5 bases; unmatched junction bases: 4. The CDR3 loop spans 15 amino acids. Here the CDR3 reads CASSYPDRANEKLFF. The CDR3 bases are TGTGCCAGCAGTTACCCGGACAGGGCCAATGAAAAACTGTTTTTT.

The chain uses TRBV7-3 and TRBJ1-1; D is perhaps TRBD1 (5 bases). Trimming pared 5 bases from V and 5 bases from J, leaving 15 bases between. The CDR3 length is 14 residues. Germline V gene sequence: CDR1 SGHTA, CDR2 FQGTGA. The CDR3 protein is CASSPEAGGTEAFF. For the CDR3, the DNA is TGTGCCAGCAGCCCCGAAGCCGGGGGAACTGAAGCTTTCTTT.

This rearrangement joins TRBV10-1 to TRBJ2-1; D is ambiguous. Deletions cut 4 bases from V and 0 bases from J, with 10 bases between. Germline V gives CDR1 WNHNN, CDR2 SYGVQD (reference sequence). The CDR3 is 15 residues long. The CDR3 region has the DNA TGCGCCAGCAGTGCAACCCTAAACTCCTACAATGAGCAGTTCTTC. Protein sequence: CASSATLNSYNEQFF.

This chain uses TRBV5-6 with TRBJ2-5; TRBD2 matches 11 bases. The J call may not be correct, given that the DNA end is closer to TRBJ2-7. This CDR3 has 14 residues. The germline gives CDR1 SGHDT, CDR2 YYEEEE. The CDR3 protein is CASNRLAGPYEQYF. CDR3 DNA sequence: TGTGCCAGCAACCGACTAGCGGGGCCCTACGAGCAGTACTTC.